This TCR beta chain was documented in a study of post-analysis software for immune sequencing data. Ten or more counts support this clonotype. Its antigen is undetermined. Regarding the study as a whole: Four or five TRBV segments (TRBV5-6, TRBV5-1 and TRBV20-1 among them) occurred more frequently in patients than in controls.

V was pared by 4 bases and J by 4 bases, with 2 bases of the junction left unmatched. This CDR3 is built from 13 residues. Germline V gene lookup returns CDR1 SQVTM and CDR2 ANQGSEA. Prepared libraries of TCR beta cDNA carried unique molecular identifiers. Using its own MiXCR run on the PCR reads, TCRdb lists one record per CDR3 protein. The profile shows 700,000 to 900,000 distinct CDR3 sequences, roughly 50% of them singletons. Sequenced material: blood. J is TRBJ2-1 and V is TRBV29-1; TRBD2 agrees at 9 bases. The source is a girl between 5 and 17 years old with multiple sclerosis. For the CDR3, the DNA is TGCAGCGTTGGGACTAGCGATTACAATGAGCAGTTCTTC. Its protein product is CSVGTSDYNEQFF.